The 25 T cell receptor beta chains listed next were all sequenced from one sample in a study of shared clonotypes between healthy human individuals (dated by TCRdb to 2020 to 2022). CD8 naive samples were obtained by positive selection for CCR7 among CD45RO-negative cells, yielding a CD45RA+CCR7+ population from which TemRA cells were excluded. Receptors were amplified or captured by the immunoSEQ multiplex PCR assay. Imported from immuneACCESS, the table was reduced by TCRdb to in-frame sequences with V and J called. These copies leave out some clones; in studies compared against another copy, an unresolved V gene accounts for under half, and the cause of the remainder is not known. The sample table lists about 820,000 clones, about 92% of them with a count of one. Under 30% of the sample is in the top ten clones. Sequencing used naive CD8+ T cells sorted from blood. This sample's cell subset or site label indicates: CD45RA+CCR7+. The receptors were gathered from a man aged 30 to 39 in good health.

CDR3 sequence (DNA): TGTGCCAGCAGCCAATTCGCCGGGGAGCTGTTTTTT. Protein sequence: CASSQFAGELFF. The rearrangement links TRBV4-2 to TRBJ2-2; D gene unclear. Trimming pared 2 bases from V and 6 bases from J, leaving 4 bases between. CDR1 LGHNA and CDR2 YNFKEQ come from the germline V gene. CDR3 length equals 12 residues.

This chain connects TRBV6-1 to TRBJ1-3, with D possibly matching TRBD1 (6 bases). The ends were cut back, 3 bases at V and 2 bases at J, with 11 bases in the middle. Germline V gene sequence: CDR1 MNHNS, CDR2 SASEGT. This CDR3 has 15 amino acids. Here the CDR3 reads CASSEDSWTGNTIYF. The CDR3, as DNA: TGTGCCAGCAGTGAGGACAGTTGGACTGGAAACACCATATATTTT.

J is TRBJ2-1 and V is TRBV7-6; TRBD2 agrees at 7 bases. V gave up 9 bases and J gave up 6 bases; unmatched junction bases: 14. CDR1 SGHVS and CDR2 FNYEAQ come from the germline V gene. This CDR3 has 15 residues. The CDR3 loop reads CASSSEAGVINEQFF. The CDR3 DNA follows: TGTGCCAGTAGCAGTGAGGCGGGAGTAATCAATGAGCAGTTCTTC.

This sequence joins TRBV27 and TRBJ1-1; perhaps TRBD1 as D (5 bases). Trimming took 0 bases from V and 4 from J, leaving 12 bases between them. Germline values: CDR1 MNHEY, CDR2 SMNVEV (reference sequence). The length of the CDR3 is 15 residues. The CDR3 here is CASSLSGGRGTEAFF. The CDR3 coding sequence is TGTGCCAGCAGTTTATCGGGCGGAAGGGGCACTGAAGCTTTCTTT.

This chain joins TRBV29-1 and TRBJ2-7, with 7 positions matching TRBD1. The ends lost 4 bases at V and 2 bases at J; junction bases unmatched: 8. From germline, CDR1 is SQVTM and CDR2 ANQGSEA. The CDR3 totals 14 residues. CDR3 DNA: TGCAGCGTTGCCGACAGGGTGAACCCCTACGAGCAGTACTTC. This codes for CSVADRVNPYEQYF.

This rearrangement joins TRBV4-3 to TRBJ1-1; D is possibly TRBD1 (5 bases). This CDR3 region has 15 residues. The V end was cut by 1 base, the J end by 0 bases, with 9 bases between. In germline, CDR1 is LGHNA, CDR2 YSLEER. The CDR3 bases are TGCGCCAGCAGCCAAGCTGGGGGTGTGAACACTGAAGCTTTCTTT. This codes for CASSQAGGVNTEAFF.

This clone showed up just a few times. V is TRBV30 and J is TRBJ2-7, with D unresolved. Germline V CDR1 and CDR2: GTSNPN, SVGIG (reference sequence). The V end was cut by 0 bases, the J end by 6 bases, with 12 bases between. This CDR3 comprises 13 residues. The CDR3 coding sequence is TGTGCCTGGAGTGTCGCCAGCAGATCCGAGCAGTACTTC. Translated, it gives CAWSVASRSEQYF.

The chain joins TRBV27 to TRBJ1-3, with a tentative D call TRBD1 (6 bases). Trimming shortened V by 4 bases and J by 1 base, and 8 bases separated the two germline ends. Germline V gives CDR1 MNHEY, CDR2 SMNVEV (reference sequence). The CDR3 contains 14 residues. CDR3 amino acids: CASSSTGSGNTIYF. CDR3 DNA sequence: TGTGCCAGCAGTTCCACAGGGTCTGGAAACACCATATATTTT.

This CDR3 is CASSFPGVDTQYF. In DNA form, the CDR3 reads TGTGCCAGCAGTTTTCCGGGAGTGGATACGCAGTATTTT. The rearrangement links TRBV27 to TRBJ2-3, with a possible D match to TRBD2 (6 bases). Trimming cost V 3 bases and J 6 bases, with 10 bases left between them. This CDR3 has 13 amino acids. Germline assignment: CDR1 MNHEY and CDR2 SMNVEV (reference sequence).

The rearrangement links TRBV27 to TRBJ2-2; D not certain. The CDR3 is made up of 15 amino acids. V gave up 3 bases and J gave up 3 bases, with 11 bases separating them. The germline gives CDR1 MNHEY, CDR2 SMNVEV (reference sequence). The CDR3 DNA reads TGTGCCAGCAGTTTTAAGGGCTTCTACACCGGGGAGCTGTTTTTT. Amino acid sequence: CASSFKGFYTGELFF.

V is TRBV27 and J is TRBJ2-7; D is uncertain. V gave up 5 bases and J gave up 4 bases, with 21 bases separating them. Germline V gene data show CDR1 as MNHEY and CDR2 as SMNVEV (reference sequence). This CDR3 is 16 amino acids long. DNA of the CDR3: TGTGCCAGCAGTGTCCAAGGGTTACTGGAACGATACGAGCAGTACTTC. Translating it yields CASSVQGLLERYEQYF.

V and J are TRBV20-1 and TRBJ2-5; D is ambiguous. The V gene's germline CDR1 is DFQATT and CDR2 SNEGSKA (reference sequence). V lost 6 bases and J lost 1, with 6 bases in between. The CDR3 consists of 11 residues. The CDR3: CSARTQETQYF. CDR3 sequence (DNA): TGCAGTGCCCGGACCCAAGAGACCCAGTACTTC.

The V and J genes are TRBV27 and TRBJ1-1; tentatively, D is TRBD1 (6 bases). The CDR3 covers 18 residues. Trimming left V 6 bases short and J 1 base short, with 24 bases between. Germline lookup yields CDR1 MNHEY and CDR2 SMNVEV (reference sequence). The DNA of the CDR3 is TGTGCCAGCAGCCGGGAGGGGGAAAGGCGTTGGTCGAACACTGAAGCTTTCTTT. Protein sequence: CASSREGERRWSNTEAFF.

The chain has TRBV5-4 and TRBJ1-2; tentative D call: TRBD1 (6 bases). This CDR3 has 13 amino acids. V lost 1 base to trimming and J lost 8 bases, with 12 bases between them. From germline, CDR1 is SGHNT and CDR2 YYREEE (reference sequence). The CDR3 nucleotides are TGTGCCAGCAGCTTGACAGGGCCCGAGGGCTACACCTTC. Residues: CASSLTGPEGYTF.

This sequence joins TRBV7-2 and TRBJ2-7; 12 bases align to TRBD1. The CDR3 loop spans 14 amino acids. CDR1 is SGHTA and CDR2 is FQGNSA in the germline V gene. The V and J ends lost 8 bases and 6 bases, in that order; junction bases with no gene match: 8. In DNA form, the CDR3 reads TGTGCCAGCGCCGGGACAGGGGGCGAGGCCGAGCAGTACTTC. As protein: CASAGTGGEAEQYF.

This chain connects TRBV27 to TRBJ2-3, with D tentatively TRBD1 (6 bases). Trimming shortened V by 4 bases and J by 4 bases, and 12 bases separated the two germline ends. The CDR3 spans 14 residues. Germline CDR1 is MNHEY and CDR2 is SMNVEV (reference sequence). CDR3 loop: CASSSHRASDTQYF. Written as DNA, the CDR3 is TGTGCCAGCAGTTCGCACAGGGCCTCAGATACGCAGTATTTT.

The chain recombines TRBV6-4 with TRBJ1-1; D is unclear. The V gene's germline CDR1 is MRHNA and CDR2 SNTAGT. Trimming removed 3 bases from V and 1 base from J, with 9 bases in between. The CDR3 is 14 amino acids. The CDR3 region is CASSESVGNTEAFF. The CDR3 nucleotides are TGTGCCAGCAGTGAATCGGTAGGGAACACTGAAGCTTTCTTT.

CDR3 protein: CASSLNSVAYEQYF. As DNA, the CDR3 is TGTGCCAGCAGCTTGAATAGCGTGGCCTACGAGCAGTACTTC. This sequence joins TRBV5-4 and TRBJ2-7, with D perhaps TRBD2 (5 bases). The CDR3 is made up of 14 amino acids. V lost 1 base to trimming and J lost 2 bases, with 10 bases between them. Germline CDR1 SGHNT, CDR2 YYREEE (reference sequence).

The genes are TRBV29-1 and TRBJ2-1, with TRBD2 matching 13 bases. Germline assignment: CDR1 SQVTM and CDR2 ANQGSEA. V dropped 3 bases and J dropped 1; count of bases not matched to a gene: 6. The CDR3 has 17 amino acids. The CDR3: CSVEGTSGTSSYNEQFF. For the CDR3, the DNA is TGCAGCGTTGAGGGGACTAGCGGGACTTCTTCCTACAATGAGCAGTTCTTC.

The rearrangement joins TRBV15 to TRBJ2-3, with no clear D. This CDR3 is built from 12 residues. CDR1 is LNHNV, CDR2 YYDKDF, per germline (reference sequence). V was shortened by 6 bases and J by 2 bases, with 6 bases between the two germline ends. CDR3 residues: CATRGFTDTQYF. As DNA, the CDR3 is TGTGCCACCAGAGGGTTCACAGATACGCAGTATTTT.

V is TRBV7-6 and J is TRBJ1-2; D remains ambiguous. CDR3 length: 10 residues. Germline lookup yields CDR1 SGHVS and CDR2 FNYEAQ. The V end was cut by 11 bases, the J end by 8 bases, with 12 bases between. The CDR3 sequence is CAAGSFGYTF. The DNA for the CDR3 is TGTGCCGCGGGGTCTTTCGGCTACACCTTC.

The chain is built from TRBV27 and TRBJ1-1; D gene ambiguous. Between the trimmed V and J ends, which lost 5 bases and 5 bases, there was a span of 15 bases. The CDR3 consists of 14 residues. Germline CDR1 reads MNHEY; CDR2 reads SMNVEV (reference sequence). The CDR3 loop reads CASSLRQSLTEAFF. The CDR3 DNA is TGTGCCAGCAGTCTTAGACAAAGTCTGACTGAAGCTTTCTTT.

The J gene is TRBJ1-5, the V gene TRBV5-1, with TRBD1 matching 8 bases. CDR3 size: 14 residues. Germline V gene data show CDR1 as SGHRS and CDR2 as YFSETQ. The trim removed 0 bases at V and 5 bases at J, leaving 1 base unmatched. The CDR3 region is CASSLATGDQPQHF. In DNA form, the CDR3 reads TGCGCCAGCAGCTTGGCGACAGGGGATCAGCCCCAGCATTTT.

The J gene is TRBJ2-1, the V gene TRBV29-1, with D unclear. V was clipped by 1 base and J by 7 bases, with 14 bases between them. The CDR3 totals 14 residues. The germline gives CDR1 SQVTM, CDR2 ANQGSEA. The CDR3 region has the DNA TGCAGCGTTGAAGGGACCTTAGACGGGAATGAGCAGTTCTTC. Translation: CSVEGTLDGNEQFF.

The chain employs TRBV7-8 and TRBJ2-5, with 14 bases matching TRBD2. This CDR3 is 20 amino acids long. Germline V lookup: CDR1 SGHVS, CDR2 FQNEAQ. V dropped 5 bases and J dropped 4; count of bases not matched to a gene: 18. CDR3: CASSPDFTGLAGDKGETQYF. The CDR3 DNA sequence: TGTGCCAGCAGCCCGGATTTCACGGGACTAGCGGGAGATAAGGGAGAGACCCAGTACTTC. The variable domain in full, completed from reference TRBV7-8 and TRBJ2-5, reads GAGVSQSPRYKVAKRGQDVALRCDPISGHVSLFWYQQALGQGPEFLTYFQNEAQLDKSGLPSDRFFAERPEGSVSTLKIQRTQQEDSAVYLCASSPDFTGLAGDKGETQYFGPGTRLLVL.